This TCR beta chain emerged from a study of blood T cell repertoires in COVID-19. About the study: T cells, B-cell-depleted T cells, or PBMCs supplied cDNA or gDNA.

Participant reports of clinical history set cohort assignment. Germline CDR1 and CDR2: SGHTA and FQGTGA. Trimming took off 5 bases at V and 7 bases at J, with 15 bases between the two ends. This CDR3 is 14 amino acids long. Sequencing used immunoSEQ multiplex PCR; TCRdb keeps in-frame clones, though not all of them. The table has approximately 310,000 clones, around 85% seen once. The genes are TRBV7-3 and TRBJ2-1, with D maybe TRBD2 (7 bases). The sequenced sample was PBMCs or T cells enriched from blood (not recorded which). The sequence was obtained from a woman aged 30 to 39 who had been exposed to COVID-19. CDR3: CASSPTGGLNEQFF. CDR3 sequence (DNA): TGTGCCAGCAGCCCGACGGGGGGCCTGAATGAGCAGTTCTTC.